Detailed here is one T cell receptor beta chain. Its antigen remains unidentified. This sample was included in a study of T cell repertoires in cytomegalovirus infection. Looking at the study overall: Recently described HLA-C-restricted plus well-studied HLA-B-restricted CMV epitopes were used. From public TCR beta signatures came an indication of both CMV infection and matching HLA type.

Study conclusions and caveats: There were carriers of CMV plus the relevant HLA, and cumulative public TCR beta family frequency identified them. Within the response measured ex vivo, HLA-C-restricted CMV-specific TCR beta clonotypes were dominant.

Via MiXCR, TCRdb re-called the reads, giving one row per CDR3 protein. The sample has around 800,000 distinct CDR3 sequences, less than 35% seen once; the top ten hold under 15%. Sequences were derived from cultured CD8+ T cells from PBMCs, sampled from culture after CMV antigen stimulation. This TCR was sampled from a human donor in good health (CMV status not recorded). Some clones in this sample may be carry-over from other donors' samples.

Written as DNA, the CDR3 is TGTGCCAGCAGCTTTAACCGAAACACCGGGGAGCTGTTTTTT. Its translation: CASSFNRNTGELFF. This rearrangement joins TRBV7-6 to TRBJ2-2; D is uncertain. Germline CDR1 and CDR2: SGHVS and FNYEAQ. V was shortened by 3 bases and J by 2 bases, with 7 bases between the two germline ends. This CDR3 has 14 residues.